A single TCR beta chain is shown here with its context. The data stem from a study of shared clonotypes between healthy human individuals. Turning to the study itself: CD4 naive and memory got three plates each, CD8 naive two, CD8 memory one.

Free of recent acute infections or vaccinations, the donors were healthy HIV-negative adults. How the authors handled the data: Junction-only sequences without quality scores came from ImmunoSEQ, so filtering differed. TCRdb's copy holds only in-frame clones and misses some; the assay was immunoSEQ multiplex PCR. D and trimming come from the DNA, and the V and J calls and clone size come from that table. This table has about 1 million clones, 75% to 80% appearing once. This CDR3 spans 15 amino acids. In germline, CDR1 is SNHLY, CDR2 FYNNEI. Trimming cost V 7 bases and J 7 bases; bases outside gene matches: 10.

The TCR sequence derives from a man in his late teens or twenties in good health. Some clones in this sample may be carry-over from other donors' samples. The rearrangement links TRBV2 to TRBJ1-4; TRBD1 matches at 9 bases. What was sequenced was memory CD4+ T cells from PBMCs. Subset in this sample: CD45RA-negative fraction. This CDR3 is CASIPPGQGSEKLFF. The CDR3 nucleotides are TGTGCCAGCATCCCACCGGGACAGGGATCTGAAAAACTGTTTTTT. The full variable domain, rest sourced from reference TRBV2 and TRBJ1-4, is EPEVTQTPSHQVTQMGQEVILRCVPISNHLYFYWYRQILGQKVEFLVSFYNNEISEKSEIFDDQFSVERPDGSNFTLKIRSTKLEDSAMYFCASIPPGQGSEKLFFGSGTQLSVL.